The rows below give T cell receptor beta chains drawn from one sample of a study of T cells after yellow fever vaccination. TCRdb fed the 5' RACE reads into MiXCR, producing one record per CDR3 protein. The top ten hold more than 13% of the sample, which has approximately 600,000 distinct CDR3 sequences, approximately 13% seen once. Source: PBMCs, taken on the day of the yellow fever booster vaccination. The source of these receptors is a man aged 25 to 45 who received the YFV17D yellow fever vaccine. Each CDR3 is given with its conserved first and last residue. Rows may omit the clone size; those that give it use once, few, many or a size class.

cdr3_aa v_call clone_size
CASIPGGNEQFF TRBV2 many
CASSGTTGGTEAFF TRBV5-5 NA
CASSSPTGLAGPQETQYF TRBV5-1 few
CASSRGGCDNEQFF TRBV21-1 NA
CSARVPAGGGGSTDTQYF TRBV20-1 NA
CASSLGSWSSTDTQYF TRBV7-6 many
CSAPTSGRSGELFF TRBV20-1 few
CSARPGNQPQHF TRBV20-1 NA
CASRSAGTSRSSYEQYF TRBV10-2 few
CASRGSGSDTQYF TRBV19 NA
CASRTLARPNEQFF TRBV6-5 large